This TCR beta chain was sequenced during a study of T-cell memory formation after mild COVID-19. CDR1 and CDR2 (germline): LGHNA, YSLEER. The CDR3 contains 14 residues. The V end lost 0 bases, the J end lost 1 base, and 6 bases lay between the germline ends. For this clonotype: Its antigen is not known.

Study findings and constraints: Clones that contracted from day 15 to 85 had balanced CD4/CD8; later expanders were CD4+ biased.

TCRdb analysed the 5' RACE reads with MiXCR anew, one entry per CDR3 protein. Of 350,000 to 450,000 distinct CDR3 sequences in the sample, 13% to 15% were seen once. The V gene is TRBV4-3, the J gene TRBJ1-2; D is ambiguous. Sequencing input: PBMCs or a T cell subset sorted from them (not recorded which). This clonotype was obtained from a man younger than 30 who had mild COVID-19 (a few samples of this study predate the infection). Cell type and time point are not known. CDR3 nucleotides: TGCGCCAGCAGCCAAGATAGGGTTAACTATGGCTACACCTTC. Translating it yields CASSQDRVNYGYTF.